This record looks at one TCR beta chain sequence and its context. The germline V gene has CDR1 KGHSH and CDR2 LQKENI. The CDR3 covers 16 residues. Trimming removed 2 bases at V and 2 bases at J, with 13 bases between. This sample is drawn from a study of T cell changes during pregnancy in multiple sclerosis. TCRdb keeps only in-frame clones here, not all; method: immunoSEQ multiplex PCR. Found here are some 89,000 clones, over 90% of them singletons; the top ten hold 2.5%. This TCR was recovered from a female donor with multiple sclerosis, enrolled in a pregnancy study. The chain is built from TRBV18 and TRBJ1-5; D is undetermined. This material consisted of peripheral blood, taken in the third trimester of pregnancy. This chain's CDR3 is CASSPSGGGGNQPQHF. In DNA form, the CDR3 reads TGTGCCAGCTCACCATCGGGTGGAGGAGGCAATCAGCCCCAGCATTTT.